Following are 8 T cell receptor beta chains from one sample sequenced in a study of human T cells and chemical hapten exposure. Each CDR3 protein gets one entry after TCRdb re-called the RACE reads with MiXCR. The repertoire holds 85,000 to 90,000 distinct CDR3 sequences, 8% to 10% seen once, with around 4% in the top ten. Time point reported: pre-sensitization, week 0. Treatment noted: therapeutic diphenylcyclopropenone sensitization with weekly scalp DPC. The specimen was whole blood, collected in connection with sensitization to the hapten diphenylcyclopropenone (DPC). These receptors all come from a woman aged 40 to 55 with alopecia areata. Some clones in this sample may be carry-over from other donors' samples.

There are many counts of this clonotype. The CDR3 sequence is CASSPEGSSYNEQFF. The DNA for the CDR3 is TGTGCCAGCAGCCCAGAGGGGTCCTCCTACAATGAGCAGTTCTTC. The chain couples TRBV11-3 to TRBJ2-1; D may match TRBD1 or TRBD2 (5 bases each). In germline, CDR1 is SGHNT, CDR2 YENEEA. The CDR3 has 15 residues. V was shortened by 5 bases and J by 0 bases, with 11 bases between the two germline ends.

A few counts support this clonotype. This rearrangement joins TRBV11-2 to TRBJ2-1; 9 positions match TRBD2. The CDR3 is made up of 15 amino acids. Germline-derived CDR1 and CDR2 are SGHAT and FQNNGV. Unmatched junction bases numbered 6, after V lost 2 bases and J lost 7 bases. In DNA, the CDR3 is TGTGCCAGCAGCTTAAGTAGCGGGGGTAGGAATGAGCAGTTCTTC. Its protein product is CASSLSSGGRNEQFF.

In this sample, this clonotype turned up many times. This sequence joins TRBV18 and TRBJ2-1; TRBD1 is a possible D gene (6 bases). This CDR3 is built from 15 residues. Per germline, CDR1 KGHSH and CDR2 LQKENI. The V end was cut by 0 bases, the J end by 0 bases, with 6 bases between. The CDR3 coding sequence is TGTGCCAGCTCACCACCGACAGGCTCCTACAATGAGCAGTTCTTC. Its translation is CASSPPTGSYNEQFF.

This clonotype was observed a single time. A much larger clone lies a single base off, so this may be a read error. The gene calls are TRBV12-3 or TRBV12-4 and TRBJ1-2; D ambiguous. The CDR3 length is 16 residues. CDR3 in amino acids: CASSPLAVEVLYSYTF. The CDR3 DNA is TGTGCCAGCAGCCCCTTAGCAGTGGAGGTTCTCTATAGCTACACCTTC.

This clonotype was recorded at least ten times. The chain joins TRBV12-3 or TRBV12-4 to TRBJ2-3; D might be TRBD2 (6 bases). CDR3 length equals 13 residues. V was pared by 5 bases and J by 5 bases, with 11 bases between. In nucleotides, the CDR3 is TGTGCCAGCAGTCCATCGACTAGAGATACGCAGTATTTT. Translation gives CASSPSTRDTQYF.

The table lists this clonotype with many counts. The chain combines TRBV18 with TRBJ2-2; D perhaps matches TRBD1 (5 bases). V dropped 3 bases and J dropped 2 bases, with 16 bases sitting between them. Germline V gene lookup returns CDR1 KGHSH and CDR2 LQKENI. The CDR3 length is 17 residues. CDR3 loop: CASSPPDRIFNTGELFF. The CDR3 DNA reads as TGTGCCAGCTCACCCCCCGACAGAATCTTTAACACCGGGGAGCTGTTTTTT.

This clonotype has a count of ten or more. The rearrangement joins TRBV10-3 to TRBJ1-2; D is unresolved. V was trimmed by 3 bases and J by 4 bases, leaving 3 bases between them. Germline CDR1 reads ENHRY; CDR2 reads SYGVKD. CDR3 length equals 11 residues. Here the CDR3 DNA reads TGTGCCATCAGTGAAAGCTATGGCTACACCTTC. Translated, it gives CAISESYGYTF.

This clonotype showed up just a few times. V is TRBV29-1 and J is TRBJ1-2; D call uncertain. V lost 5 bases, J lost 0 bases, and 4 bases lay in between. The CDR3 has 11 residues. CDR1 is SQVTM, CDR2 ANQGSEA, per germline. The CDR3 loop is CSVPTNYGYTF. The CDR3 DNA reads TGCAGCGTTCCCACTAACTATGGCTACACCTTC.